The sequence of this T cell receptor beta chain was determined in a study of shared clonotypes between healthy human individuals. For the study at large: Each donor contributed plates that comprised three CD4 naive, three CD4 memory, two CD8 naive and one CD8 memory.

The data were produced by immunoSEQ multiplex PCR, yet TCRdb's version contains in-frame clones alone and is incomplete. Altogether some 580,000 clones are present, nearly 98% being singletons, with the ten largest covering 0.3%. CD45RO-negative, CCR7-selected cells formed the naive CD8 fraction, which excluded terminally differentiated effector memory CD45RA+ cells. This CDR3 region has 20 residues. Germline loops: CDR1 SQVTM, CDR2 ANQGSEA. V gave up 6 bases and J gave up 2 bases, with 35 bases separating them. On this clone: Its cognate antigen is unknown.

Study-wide points: Large sequencing depth failed to make sorted-subset sequencing complete, rarefaction showed. Some clonotypes were shared by all four sorted-subset donors, while others were not shared. The non-shared ones had lower generation probabilities than the shared ones.

This clonotype was obtained from a man younger than 40 in good health. Material for sequencing was naive CD8+ T cells sorted from blood. The rearrangement joins TRBV29-1 to TRBJ2-7, with D possibly TRBD2 on 7 matching bases. The CDR3 DNA reads TGCAGCGTCCGTGGGGGTACAGGGACTCTAGCGGTATCCAAAGCCTACGAGCAGTACTTC. This gives the protein CSVRGGTGTLAVSKAYEQYF.